Given below is one T cell receptor beta chain in context. The antigen it binds to is not known. The record originates from a study of CXCR3-negative and CXCR3-positive naive CD8 T cells (dated by TCRdb to the late 2010s). The study in broad terms: In total, approximately 140 million TRB reads were obtained, which works out to roughly 1.5 +/- 0.3 million reads per library. Diversity and physicochemical repertoire analyses covered over 10 donors pooled from two independent experiments. TRBV-TRBJ cluster analysis included naive subsets from 5 or 6 donors and memory cells from 3 donors. Results the study describes overall, beyond this receptor: Because surface CD5, which is linked to self-reactivity in mice, was comparable between the naive subsets, TCR interaction strength was also inferred from the physicochemical properties of TRB CDR3s. TRBV-TRBJ usage was similar between naive CXCR3-negative and CXCR3-positive cells from the same donor, while memory cells showed distinct patterns. Repertoire diversity was comparably high in both naive subsets but much lower in memory CD8+ T cells. CXCR3 expression partially decreased after cryopreservation, so most assays used freshly isolated PBMCs.

TCRdb shows the sequencer as NextSeq 550. The Human TCR Profiling Kit (MiLaboratory) was used to make UMI-labeled 5' RACE TRB cDNA libraries. cDNA synthesis used the entire amount of extracted RNA, and PCR amplification then used the entire amount of cDNA produced. Libraries were prepared in parallel with an identical number of PCR cycles. As for the authors' bioinformatics: With a minimum of two reads required per UMI, MIGEC and MiXCR pulled out about 50,000 +/- 10,000 unique UMI-labeled TRB cDNA molecules from each library. On average, approximately 40,000 +/- 10,000 functional in-frame TRB CDR3 nucleotide clonotypes lacking stop codons were found per library. After downsampling to 5000 UMI-labeled TRB molecules per sample, diversity metrics such as normalized Shannon-Wiener and Chao1 were calculated in VDJtools. VDJtools was used to calculate clonotype-size-weighted physicochemical properties of the central five CDR3 residues, namely interaction energy, strength, volume and Kidera factor 4. The reads went through TCRdb reprocessing, and each CDR3 protein sequence gets one entry with no DNA. Here the V and J calls rest on TCRdb's processing, not on the authors' analysis. The sample table records under 70,000 distinct CDR3 sequences. The ten largest clones capture around a fifth of the sample.

Each CD8+ T cell subset was flow-sorted in triplicate, with over 250,000 cells per subset placed directly into RLT lysis buffer. Peripheral blood mononuclear cells were isolated from buffy coats using standard density gradient centrifugation. An RNeasy Mini Kit was used to extract total RNA from the sorted cells. The CDR3 goes from the cysteine to the phenylalanine over 12 residues. No DNA is listed. The germline V gene (reference sequence) gives CDR1 as MNHEY and CDR2 as SMNVEV. This receptor chain uses TRBV27 and TRBJ2-1. The sample comprised memory CD8+ T cells from blood. The sample's cell subset or site label, decoded: conventional CD8+ memory T cells (TMEM), sorted as controls. This TCR came from a human donor in good health. Some clones in this sample may be carry-over from other donors' samples. The CDR3 loop reads CASSFRNNEQFF.